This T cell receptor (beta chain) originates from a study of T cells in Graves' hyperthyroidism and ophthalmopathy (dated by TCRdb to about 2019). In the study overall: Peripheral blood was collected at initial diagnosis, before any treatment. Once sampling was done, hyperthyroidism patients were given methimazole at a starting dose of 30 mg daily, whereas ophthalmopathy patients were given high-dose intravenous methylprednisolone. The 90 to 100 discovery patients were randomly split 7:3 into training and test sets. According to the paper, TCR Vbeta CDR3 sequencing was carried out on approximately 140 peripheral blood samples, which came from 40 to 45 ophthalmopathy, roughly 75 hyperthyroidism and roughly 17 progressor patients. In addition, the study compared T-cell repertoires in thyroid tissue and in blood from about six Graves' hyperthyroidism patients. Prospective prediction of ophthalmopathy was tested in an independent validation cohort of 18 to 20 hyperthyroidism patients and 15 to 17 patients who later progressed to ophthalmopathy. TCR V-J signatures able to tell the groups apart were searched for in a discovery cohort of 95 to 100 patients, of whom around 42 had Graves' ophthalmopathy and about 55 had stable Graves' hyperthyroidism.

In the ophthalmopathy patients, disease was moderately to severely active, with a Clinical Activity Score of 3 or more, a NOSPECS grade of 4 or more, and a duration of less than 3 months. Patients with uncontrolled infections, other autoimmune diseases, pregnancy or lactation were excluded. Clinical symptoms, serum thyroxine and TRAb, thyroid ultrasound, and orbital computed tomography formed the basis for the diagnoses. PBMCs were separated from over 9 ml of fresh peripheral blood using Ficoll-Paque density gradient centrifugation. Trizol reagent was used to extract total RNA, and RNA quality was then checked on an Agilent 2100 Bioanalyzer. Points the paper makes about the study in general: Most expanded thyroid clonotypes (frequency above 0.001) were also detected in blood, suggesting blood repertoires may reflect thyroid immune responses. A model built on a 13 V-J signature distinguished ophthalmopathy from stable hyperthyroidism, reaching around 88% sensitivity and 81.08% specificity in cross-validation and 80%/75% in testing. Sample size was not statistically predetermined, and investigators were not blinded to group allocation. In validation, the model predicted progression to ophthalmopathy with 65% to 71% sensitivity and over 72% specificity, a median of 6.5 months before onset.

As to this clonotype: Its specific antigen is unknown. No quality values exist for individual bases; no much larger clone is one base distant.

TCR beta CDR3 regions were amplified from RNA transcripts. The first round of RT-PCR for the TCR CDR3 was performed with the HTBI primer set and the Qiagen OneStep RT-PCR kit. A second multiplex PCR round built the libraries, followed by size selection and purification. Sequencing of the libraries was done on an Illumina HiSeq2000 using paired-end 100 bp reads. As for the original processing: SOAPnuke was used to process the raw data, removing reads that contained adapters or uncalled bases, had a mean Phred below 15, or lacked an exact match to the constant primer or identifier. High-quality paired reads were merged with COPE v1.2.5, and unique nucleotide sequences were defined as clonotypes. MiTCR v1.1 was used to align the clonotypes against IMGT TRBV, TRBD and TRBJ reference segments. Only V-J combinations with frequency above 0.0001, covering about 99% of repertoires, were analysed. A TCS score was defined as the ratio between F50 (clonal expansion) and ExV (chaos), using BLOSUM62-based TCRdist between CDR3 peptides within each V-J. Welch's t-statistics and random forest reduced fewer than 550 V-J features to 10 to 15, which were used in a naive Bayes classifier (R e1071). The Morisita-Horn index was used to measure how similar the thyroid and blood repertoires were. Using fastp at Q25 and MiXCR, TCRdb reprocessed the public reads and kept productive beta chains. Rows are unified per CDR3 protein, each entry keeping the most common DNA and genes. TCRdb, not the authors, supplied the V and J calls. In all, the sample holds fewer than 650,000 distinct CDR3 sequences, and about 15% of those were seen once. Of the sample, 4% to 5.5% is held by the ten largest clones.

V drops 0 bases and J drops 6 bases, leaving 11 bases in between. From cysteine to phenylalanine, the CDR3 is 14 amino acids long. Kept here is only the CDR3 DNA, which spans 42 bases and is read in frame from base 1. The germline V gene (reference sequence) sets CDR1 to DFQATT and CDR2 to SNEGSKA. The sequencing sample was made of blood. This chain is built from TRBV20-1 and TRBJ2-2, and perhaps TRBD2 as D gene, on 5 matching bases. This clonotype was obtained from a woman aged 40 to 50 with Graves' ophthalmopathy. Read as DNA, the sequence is TGCAGTGCTAGAGAAAGCGGACCTCCCGGGGAGCTGTTTTTT. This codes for CSARESGPPGELFF.